The 27 T cell receptor beta chains given below trace back to one sample, sequenced in a study of blood T cell repertoires in COVID-19. Method: immunoSEQ multiplex PCR; TCRdb's copy keeps in-frame clones and lacks some. The sample lists 100,000 or so clones, roughly 80% seen once, with 15% in the top ten. Specimen: peripheral blood. The source is a woman older than 75 with acute or convalescent COVID-19.

V gene TRBV5-4 combines with J gene TRBJ1-1; 7 bases are a match to TRBD1. The CDR3 spans 16 residues. The V gene end was trimmed by 4 bases and the J gene end by 0 bases; junction bases not matched to a gene: 9. Germline V lookup: CDR1 SGHNT, CDR2 YYREEE (reference sequence). The CDR3 DNA follows: TGTGCCAGCAGCCCCTGGACAGGAGTCATGAACACTGAAGCTTTCTTT. This sequence encodes CASSPWTGVMNTEAFF. Combining the CDR3 with reference TRBV5-4 and TRBJ1-1 gives the whole variable domain ETGVTQSPTHLIKTRGQQVTLRCSSQSGHNTVSWYQQALGQGPQFIFQYYREEENGRGNFPPRFSGLQFPNYSSELNVNALELDDSALYLCASSPWTGVMNTEAFFGQGTRLTVV.

The chain joins TRBV10-2 to TRBJ2-1; a possible D gene is TRBD2 (6 bases). V lost 6 bases, J lost 0 bases, and 9 bases lay in between. Germline CDR1 and CDR2: WSHSY and SAAADI. The CDR3 is 14 residues long. This CDR3 is CASRTSLSYNEQFF. The CDR3, as DNA: TGCGCCAGCAGAACTAGCCTCTCCTACAATGAGCAGTTCTTC.

This clone showed up just once. The V gene is TRBV28, the J gene TRBJ2-2, with a possible D match to TRBD1 (6 bases). This CDR3 is 17 amino acids long. Germline V gene sequence: CDR1 MDHEN, CDR2 SYDVKM. The V end was cut by 4 bases, the J end by 4 bases, with 19 bases between. The CDR3 coding sequence is TGTGCCAGCAGTTCGTACCTGAGCTCAGGGGTCACCGGGGAGCTGTTTTTT. It codes for CASSSYLSSGVTGELFF. The full variable domain, in which reference TRBV28 and TRBJ2-2 provide the parts outside the CDR3, is DVKVTQSSRYLVKRTGEKVFLECVQDMDHENMFWYRQDPGLGLRLIYFSYDVKMKEKGDIPEGYSVSREKKERFSLILESASTNQTSMYLCASSSYLSSGVTGELFFGEGSRLTVL.

The chain recombines TRBV27 with TRBJ2-7; 8 bases are a match to TRBD1. J lost 2 bases, V lost 3 bases, and 3 bases had no gene match. This CDR3 region has 14 residues. The germline gives CDR1 MNHEY, CDR2 SMNVEV (reference sequence). The CDR3 protein is CASSLQGAAYEQYF. CDR3 nucleotides: TGTGCCAGCAGTTTGCAGGGGGCGGCCTACGAGCAGTACTTC.

The chain joins TRBV5-8 to TRBJ1-5; 7 nucleotides line up with TRBD1. The CDR3 totals 16 residues. CDR1 and CDR2 (germline): SGHTS, YDEGEE. The ends lost 4 bases at V and 5 bases at J; junction bases unmatched: 12. This chain's CDR3 is CASSEQDRRIDQPQHF. The CDR3 DNA sequence: TGTGCCAGCAGCGAGCAGGACAGGAGAATTGATCAGCCCCAGCATTTT.

The rearrangement links TRBV19 to TRBJ1-1; weak D call: TRBD1 (5 bases). The CDR3 sequence is 14 residues long. With 4 bases removed from V and 1 base from J, the gap between germline ends came to 10 bases. CDR1 is LNHDA and CDR2 is SQIVND in the germline V gene (reference sequence). The CDR3 DNA sequence: TGTGCCAGTAGTACCCCCACAGGGAACACTGAAGCTTTCTTT. It specifies CASSTPTGNTEAFF.

The chain has TRBV15 and TRBJ2-3, with 11 bases that match TRBD2. J lost 0 bases, V lost 5 bases, and 10 bases had no gene match. This CDR3 contains 18 residues. The V gene's germline CDR1 is LNHNV and CDR2 YYDKDF (reference sequence). The CDR3 DNA reads TGTGCCACCAGCCCACGGACTAGCGGGTTTACTAGCACAGATACGCAGTATTTT. This codes for CATSPRTSGFTSTDTQYF.

The chain is built from TRBV5-1 and TRBJ2-1; a possible D gene is TRBD1 (6 bases). The CDR3 is 15 residues long. Trimming took off 0 bases at V and 8 bases at J, with 15 bases between the two ends. Germline CDR1 reads SGHRS; CDR2 reads YFSETQ. The CDR3 spells CASSLGVAGAHEQFF. The CDR3 DNA reads as TGCGCCAGCAGCTTGGGTGTTGCAGGGGCCCATGAGCAGTTCTTC.

DNA of the CDR3: TGCAGCGCTGGGACAGGGAGCGCAGATACGCAGTATTTT. This translates into CSAGTGSADTQYF. This chain joins TRBV29-1 and TRBJ2-3; 9 bases fit TRBD1. Germline-derived CDR1 and CDR2 are SQVTM and ANQGSEA. This CDR3 is built from 13 residues. After removal of 7 bases from V and 4 bases from J, the junction contained 6 bases not matched to a gene.

CDR3 residues: CASSSRRKDKTNYGYTF. CDR3 DNA sequence: TGTGCCAGCAGCTCCCGCCGAAAGGACAAAACTAACTATGGCTACACCTTC. The genes are TRBV7-9 and TRBJ1-2; D is possibly TRBD1 (5 bases). V was pared by 4 bases and J by 0 bases, with 18 bases between. The CDR3 is 17 amino acids. In germline, CDR1 is SEHNR, CDR2 FQNEAQ (reference sequence). The entire variable domain, with the rest obtained from reference TRBV7-9 and TRBJ1-2, is as follows: DTGVSQNPRHKITKRGQNVTFRCDPISEHNRLYWYRQTLGQGPEFLTYFQNEAQLEKSRLLSDRFSAERPKGSFSTLEIQRTEQGDSAMYLCASSSRRKDKTNYGYTFGSGTRLTVV.

V and J are TRBV6-4 and TRBJ1-6; no clear D gene. This CDR3 contains 15 residues. Germline values: CDR1 MRHNA, CDR2 SNTAGT. V lost 8 bases and J 5 bases, leaving 16 bases between the germline ends. CDR3 sequence reads: CASSDTVADNSPLHF. In DNA form, the CDR3 reads TGTGCCAGCTCTGACACCGTCGCCGATAATTCACCCCTCCACTTT.

The chain joins TRBV5-1 to TRBJ1-1; TRBD1 matches 8 bases. The CDR3 has 15 residues. From germline, CDR1 is SGHRS and CDR2 YFSETQ. The trim removed 4 bases at V and 1 base at J, leaving 6 bases unmatched. Here the CDR3 reads CASSQRGTGNTEAFF. CDR3 sequence (DNA): TGCGCCAGCAGCCAGAGGGGGACAGGGAACACTGAAGCTTTCTTT.

V gene TRBV7-9 combines with J gene TRBJ1-3, with a possible D match to TRBD1 (5 bases). This CDR3 has 15 amino acids. Trimming removed 0 bases from V and 5 bases from J, with 11 bases in between. Germline values: CDR1 SEHNR, CDR2 FQNEAQ (reference sequence). CDR3 residues: CASSLATGSRNTIYF. The CDR3, as DNA: TGTGCCAGCAGCTTAGCAACAGGATCTCGAAACACCATATATTTT.

The chain recombines TRBV6-6 with TRBJ1-5; TRBD1 matches 10 bases. Germline CDR1 reads MNHNY; CDR2 reads SVGAGI (reference sequence). V trimming: 2 bases; J trimming: 4 bases; junction bases outside the gene matches: 2. The CDR3 runs 15 residues. The CDR3 loop is CASSYQDRGNQPQHF. The CDR3 DNA reads TGTGCCAGCAGTTACCAGGACAGGGGGAATCAGCCCCAGCATTTT.

The rearrangement links TRBV18 to TRBJ2-7; 7 bases fit TRBD2. With V trimmed by 2 bases and J by 6 bases, 10 bases remained unmatched. This CDR3 has 15 amino acids. Germline V gene lookup returns CDR1 KGHSH and CDR2 LQKENI. The CDR3 loop reads CASSPSGGSLGEQYF. The CDR3 DNA is TGTGCCAGCTCACCATCTGGCGGGAGTTTAGGCGAGCAGTACTTC.

V gene TRBV18 combines with J gene TRBJ1-1; no definite D call. V lost 2 bases, J lost 7 bases, and 11 bases lay in between. Germline values: CDR1 KGHSH, CDR2 LQKENI. The CDR3 extends over 13 amino acids. CDR3 region: CASSPLGFVEAFF. As DNA, the CDR3 is TGTGCCAGCTCACCATTGGGCTTCGTTGAAGCTTTCTTT.

This clone was seen a single time. V gene TRBV7-2 combines with J gene TRBJ1-2; a possible D gene is TRBD1 (5 bases). This CDR3 is built from 14 residues. Germline V gene lookup returns CDR1 SGHTA and CDR2 FQGNSA. V was shortened by 1 base and J by 8 bases, with 14 bases between the two germline ends. The DNA for the CDR3 is TGTGCCAGCAGCTTAGGGCCAGGGAGGATAGGCTACACCTTC. Its protein product is CASSLGPGRIGYTF.

Note on this clone: Other nucleotide sequences from this sample produce the same CDR3. The CDR3 protein is CASSSDSYGYTF. The CDR3 DNA reads TGTGCCAGCAGTTCAGACAGTTATGGCTACACCTTC. The V call is TRBV6-5, the J call TRBJ1-2, with a tentative D call TRBD1 (5 bases). There are 12 residues in the CDR3. Germline V gene sequence: CDR1 MNHEY, CDR2 SVGAGI. Trimming removed 4 bases at V and 5 bases at J, with 8 bases between.

The chain is built from TRBV27 and TRBJ1-4; 9 bases align to TRBD1. Trimming cost V 0 bases and J 7 bases; bases outside gene matches: 6. The CDR3 totals 16 residues. Looked up from germline, CDR1 is MNHEY and CDR2 is SMNVEV (reference sequence). CDR3 amino acids: CASSLSGGTGIEKLFF. The CDR3, as DNA: TGTGCCAGCAGTTTATCGGGGGGGACAGGGATTGAAAAACTGTTTTTT.

J is TRBJ1-3 and V is TRBV27, with 8 bases lining up with TRBD1. CDR1 and CDR2 from the germline V gene are MNHEY and SMNVEV (reference sequence). This CDR3 region has 14 residues. V dropped 5 bases and J dropped 5; count of bases not matched to a gene: 5. CDR3 nucleotide sequence: TGTGCCAGCAGTAGGACAGGGTCAAGAAACACCATATATTTT. This gives the protein CASSRTGSRNTIYF.

The rearrangement uses TRBV11-3 and TRBJ2-5; 10 nucleotides agree with TRBD1. Germline loops: CDR1 SGHNT, CDR2 YENEEA. This CDR3 is 20 amino acids long. Losses at the gene ends were 5 bases for V and 4 bases for J; bases not matched to a gene: 22. The CDR3 is CASSPGVGTGAEWGRETQYF. CDR3 nucleotides: TGTGCCAGCAGCCCGGGGGTCGGGACAGGGGCTGAGTGGGGTCGAGAGACCCAGTACTTC.

The rearrangement joins TRBV10-2 to TRBJ2-3, with TRBD1 as a possible D gene (5 bases). The V gene's germline CDR1 is WSHSY and CDR2 SAAADI. V dropped 6 bases and J dropped 0 bases, with 10 bases sitting between them. This CDR3 comprises 14 residues. The CDR3 loop is CASRTGSSTDTQYF. The CDR3 DNA reads as TGCGCCAGCAGAACAGGTTCTAGCACAGATACGCAGTATTTT.

The V gene is TRBV5-8, the J gene TRBJ1-5; 7 nucleotides agree with TRBD1. Germline-derived CDR1 and CDR2 are SGHTS and YDEGEE. The ends lost 1 base at V and 2 bases at J; junction bases unmatched: 6. This CDR3 spans 16 amino acids. The CDR3 sequence: CASSLHRGGGNQPQHF. CDR3 DNA sequence: TGTGCCAGCAGCTTGCACAGGGGCGGTGGCAATCAGCCCCAGCATTTT.

V and J are TRBV2 and TRBJ1-5; maybe TRBD1 (5 bases). Between the trimmed V and J ends, which lost 8 bases and 0 bases, there was a span of 11 bases. The germline gives CDR1 SNHLY, CDR2 FYNNEI. The CDR3 covers 14 residues. The CDR3 DNA reads TGTGCCAGCCAGGACAATCATAGCAATCAGCCCCAGCATTTT. Protein product: CASQDNHSNQPQHF.

This clone was counted a few times. The chain couples TRBV7-8 to TRBJ2-7, with 7 bases fitting TRBD1. This CDR3 spans 15 amino acids. Germline values: CDR1 SGHVS, CDR2 FQNEAQ. The ends lost 6 bases at V and 3 bases at J; junction bases unmatched: 11. CDR3 amino acids: CASSQNRDSLYEQYV. The CDR3 coding sequence is TGTGCCAGCAGTCAAAACCGGGACAGCCTCTACGAGCAGTACGTC.

The chain employs TRBV6-5 and TRBJ2-7; TRBD2 aligns across 10 bases. The ends lost 5 bases at V and 7 bases at J; junction bases unmatched: 11. CDR1 is MNHEY and CDR2 is SVGAGI in the germline V gene. The CDR3 consists of 15 residues. CDR3 nucleotide sequence: TGTGCCAGCAGTCGTTCCTCTAGCGGGAGCGGTGAGCAGTACTTC. The encoded protein is CASSRSSSGSGEQYF.

This rearrangement joins TRBV3-1 (or the pseudogene TRBV3-2) to TRBJ2-2; 13 bases match TRBD2. Germline trimming cut 4 bases from V and 8 bases from J; bases unmatched to any gene: 7. CDR3 length equals 16 residues. In germline, CDR1 is LGHDT, CDR2 YNNKEL (reference sequence). The CDR3 nucleotides are TGTGCCAGCAGCCGCAGGACTAGCGGGAGAGGAGGGGAGCTGTTTTTT. The encoded protein is CASSRRTSGRGGELFF.